A selection of T cell receptor beta chains follows, all from one sample in a study of T-cell reconstitution after alpha-beta-depleted transplantation in children. TCRdb reprocessed the PCR reads with MiXCR, giving one entry per CDR3 protein. This sample yields about 300,000 distinct CDR3 sequences, of which around 7.3% are seen a single time; around 10% belongs to the top ten. Sequences were derived from peripheral blood, sampled 360 days after TCRalphabeta/CD19-depleted stem cell transplant. All receptors come from a female patient aged 2-9 years who had a stem cell transplant for Fanconi anemia, so the T cells may come from the graft donor. Both conserved end residues are part of each CDR3. D genes are given only for firm matches. Clone sizes are given selectively: once, few, many, or a class where the clone is expanded.

CDR3,DNA,J,V,D,size
CASSLSETGGQEGYTF,TGTGCCAGCAGTTTATCCGAGACAGGGGGCCAGGAGGGCTACACCTTC,TRBJ1-2,TRBV12-3/TRBV12-4,TRBD1,few
CASSFLTGNEQFF,TGCGCCAGCAGCTTTCTGACAGGCAATGAGCAGTTCTTC,TRBJ2-1,TRBV5-1,-,many
CASSYSIPGLTDTQYF,TGTGCCAGCAGTTACTCAATCCCCGGGCTAACAGATACGCAGTATTTT,TRBJ2-3,TRBV6-5,-,few
CASSEYLGQDVEQYF,TGTGCCAGCAGTGAATATTTGGGACAGGACGTCGAGCAGTACTTC,TRBJ2-7,TRBV25-1,TRBD1,many
CASSQLGQGIGYTF,TGTGCCAGCAGCCAACTTGGACAGGGTATCGGCTACACCTTC,TRBJ1-2,TRBV3-1,TRBD1,few
CASSSSGSNSPLHF,TGTGCCAGCAGTTCTTCAGGGAGTAATTCACCCCTCCACTTT,TRBJ1-6,TRBV6-5,-,many
CAISGSGKVGTDTQYF,TGTGCCATCAGTGGGAGCGGGAAGGTCGGCACAGATACGCAGTATTTT,TRBJ2-3,TRBV10-3,TRBD2,many
CATSREAGNFEAFF,TGTGCCACCAGCAGAGAGGCGGGGAATTTTGAAGCTTTCTTT,TRBJ1-1,TRBV15,-,many
CASSQEGTQYF,TGTGCCAGCAGCCAAGAGGGGACCCAGTACTTC,TRBJ2-5,TRBV13,-,many
CASKGTSGTSSYNEQFF,TGTGCCAGCAAAGGGACTAGCGGGACGAGCTCCTACAATGAGCAGTTCTTC,TRBJ2-1,TRBV2,TRBD2,many
CASSLVPGLGENQPQHF,TGTGCCAGCAGCTTAGTACCGGGTCTAGGGGAAAATCAGCCCCAGCATTTT,TRBJ1-5,TRBV7-8,-,-
CASRERLAGEGTGELFF,TGTGCCAGCAGGGAGAGACTAGCGGGGGAGGGAACCGGGGAGCTGTTTTTT,TRBJ2-2,TRBV4-2,TRBD2,many
CAISDTPRRGRAGYTF,TGTGCCATCAGTGATACCCCGCGAAGGGGTAGAGCTGGCTACACCTTC,TRBJ1-2,TRBV10-3,-,few
CAINGGAGTDTQYF,TGTGCCATCAACGGGGGGGCTGGCACAGATACGCAGTATTTT,TRBJ2-3,TRBV15,TRBD2,few
CSAPTLANTGELFF,TGCAGTGCGCCTACGCTAGCCAACACCGGGGAGCTGTTTTTT,TRBJ2-2,TRBV20-1,-,-
CASSREDSSYNEQFF,TGCGCCAGCAGCCGAGAGGACAGCTCCTACAATGAGCAGTTCTTC,TRBJ2-1,TRBV5-1,-,many
CASSLEPGGVRAFF,TGTGCCAGCAGCTTGGAACCCGGCGGGGTGAGGGCTTTCTTT,TRBJ1-1,TRBV5-5,-,-
CASSRTASSYNSPLHF,TGTGCCAGCAGCCGGACCGCGAGCTCCTATAATTCACCCCTCCACTTT,TRBJ1-6,TRBV3-1,-,-
CASSLGTGTQTQYF,TGTGCCAGCAGCTTAGGGACAGGAACACAGACCCAGTACTTC,TRBJ2-5,TRBV7-6,TRBD1,few
CASSHHGRNTEAFF,TGCGCCAGCAGCCATCACGGACGTAACACTGAAGCTTTCTTT,TRBJ1-1,TRBV4-1,-,few
CASSRGQRTFNYGYTF,TGTGCCAGCAGTAGGGGACAACGAACGTTCAACTATGGCTACACCTTC,TRBJ1-2,TRBV12-3/TRBV12-4,-,many
CASSLSNGYTF,TGTGCCAGCAGCTTAAGTAATGGCTACACCTTC,TRBJ1-2,TRBV7-9,-,many
CASSPWGSGAYEQYF,TGTGCCAGCTCACCATGGGGTAGCGGGGCCTACGAGCAGTACTTC,TRBJ2-7,TRBV18,TRBD2,few
CASKHTSNTGELFF,TGTGCCAGCAAACACACATCGAACACCGGGGAGCTGTTTTTT,TRBJ2-2,TRBV6-1,-,-
CASSLDEIGANYGYTF,TGCGCCAGCAGCTTGGACGAAATCGGAGCTAACTATGGCTACACCTTC,TRBJ1-2,TRBV5-1,-,many
CSAREVQGEVSPLHF,TGCAGTGCTAGAGAAGTTCAGGGTGAAGTCTCACCCCTCCACTTT,TRBJ1-6,TRBV20-1,-,few